This T cell receptor beta chain was captured in a study of T-cell reconstitution after alpha-beta-depleted transplantation in children. The CDR3 spans 16 residues. V lost 3 bases, J lost 6 bases, and 18 bases lay in between. The germline V gene has CDR1 MNHEY and CDR2 SVGEGT. Construction of the TCRbeta library involved unique molecular identifiers. In TCRdb, the PCR reads were re-called with MiXCR into one record per CDR3 protein. The sample lists fewer than 550,000 distinct CDR3 sequences; 10% to 12% were seen once. This chain connects TRBV6-2 or TRBV6-3 to TRBJ2-1, with D hard to call. The clonotype originates from a female patient aged 2-10 years who had a stem cell transplant for aplastic anemia, so the T cells may come from the graft donor. Sequencing used PBMCs, mostly from graft donor cells, obtained 180 days after TCRalphabeta/CD19-depleted stem cell transplant. The CDR3 sequence: CASSYSITRLGNEQFF. CDR3 DNA: TGTGCCAGCAGTTATTCCATTACTCGACTTGGCAATGAGCAGTTCTTC.